This TCR beta chain was profiled in a study of molecular identifiers for immune sequencing clone quantification. Study details: Replicate runs used RNA from approximately 20,000 or 100,000 naive CD8 cells, which was split five ways into aliquots, and four of those aliquots were then sequenced. Whole-study results and caveats: The sizes of highly expanded clones could be underestimated when identical TCR molecules share a barcode.

Sorted cell numbers of roughly 19,000 to 1,000,000, with 10%, 30% or 50% RNA, served as input for naive CD8 libraries. The CDR3 contains 12 residues. V lost 3 bases and J 4 bases, leaving 4 bases between the germline ends. Generation of bulk TCR libraries relied on previously described methods and listed TCR primers. MiXCR, run by TCRdb on the PCR reads, gives a single entry per CDR3 protein. There are over 300,000 distinct CDR3 sequences in the sample; roughly 24% occur only once, and roughly 0.7% lies in the top ten. A note on this clonotype: No antigen is known for it.

The specimen was naive CD8+ T cells from blood, with Jurkat cell RNA spiked in. Sample subset: FACS-sorted CD8+CD4-CCR7+CD45RA+ naive T cells. The clonotype originates from a human donor in good health. Some libraries in this study had Jurkat cell RNA spiked in. The V call is TRBV12-3 or TRBV12-4, the J call TRBJ1-5, with no clear D. The CDR3 loop reads CASSFDNQPQHF. Here the CDR3 DNA reads TGTGCCAGCAGTTTTGATAATCAGCCCCAGCATTTT.